What follows describes a single T cell receptor beta chain. Seattle patient enrollment occurred during active infection, with longitudinal follow-up thereafter. Original analysis: From reference gene primer amplification, estimates of nucleated cell counts were derived. Clones were read by immunoSEQ multiplex PCR, and TCRdb kept only the in-frame ones, dropping some. That table gives V, J and clone size, and the DNA gave D and trimming. The repertoire holds 300,000 to 350,000 clones, with 87% as singletons. The source of the sample is a study of blood T cell repertoires in COVID-19. Across the study: Researchers got acute and convalescent COVID-19 samples from the United States, Italy and Spain. T cells, B-cell-depleted T cells, or PBMCs provided the cDNA or gDNA that served as material.

Unmatched junction bases numbered 7, after V lost 0 bases and J lost 5 bases. CDR1 and CDR2 from the germline V gene are SGHAT and FQNNGV. This CDR3 comprises 16 residues. The V call is TRBV11-2, the J call TRBJ2-1; 7 bases are a match to TRBD2. The sequencing sample was made of peripheral blood. This receptor was taken from a man aged 30-40 years with COVID-19, enrolled during active disease. The CDR3 sequence: CASSLERERRHNEQFF. In nucleotides, the CDR3 is TGTGCCAGCAGCTTAGAGCGGGAGAGGAGACACAATGAGCAGTTCTTC. Full variable domain (rest looked up from reference TRBV11-2 and TRBJ2-1): EAGVAQSPRYKIIEKRQSVAFWCNPISGHATLYWYQQILGQGPKLLIQFQNNGVVDDSQLPKDRFSAERLKGVDSTLKIQPAKLEDSAVYLCASSLERERRHNEQFFGPGTRLTVL.